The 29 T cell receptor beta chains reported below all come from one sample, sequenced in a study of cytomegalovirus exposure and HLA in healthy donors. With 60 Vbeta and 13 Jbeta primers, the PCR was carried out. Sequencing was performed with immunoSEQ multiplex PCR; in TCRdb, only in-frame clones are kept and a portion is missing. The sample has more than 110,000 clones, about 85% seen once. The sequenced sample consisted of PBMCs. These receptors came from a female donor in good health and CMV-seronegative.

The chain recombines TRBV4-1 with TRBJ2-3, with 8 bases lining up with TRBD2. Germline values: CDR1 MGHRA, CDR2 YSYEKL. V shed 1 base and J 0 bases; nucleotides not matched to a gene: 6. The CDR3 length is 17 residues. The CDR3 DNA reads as TGCGCCAGCAGCCAAGGAGTTAGCGGGATTAGCACAGATACGCAGTATTTT. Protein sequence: CASSQGVSGISTDTQYF.

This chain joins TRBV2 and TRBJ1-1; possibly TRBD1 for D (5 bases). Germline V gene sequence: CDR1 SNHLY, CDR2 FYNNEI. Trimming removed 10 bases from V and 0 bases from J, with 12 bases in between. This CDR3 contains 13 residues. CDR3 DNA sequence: TGTGCCACCAGGGAGAGCATGAACACTGAAGCTTTCTTT. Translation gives CATRESMNTEAFF.

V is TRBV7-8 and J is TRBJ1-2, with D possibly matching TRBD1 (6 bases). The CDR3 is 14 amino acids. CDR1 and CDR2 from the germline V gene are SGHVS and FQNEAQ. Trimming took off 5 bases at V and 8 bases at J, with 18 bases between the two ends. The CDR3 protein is CASSLGTGGGGYTF. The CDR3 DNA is TGTGCCAGCAGCCTCGGGACGGGAGGGGGGGGCTACACCTTC.

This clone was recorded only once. This chain's CDR3 is CASSLLTSSYNEQFF. Here the CDR3 DNA reads TGCGCCAGCAGCTTGCTAACTTCCTCCTACAATGAGCAGTTCTTC. The chain combines TRBV5-1 with TRBJ2-1; D gene ambiguous. Germline V lookup: CDR1 SGHRS, CDR2 YFSETQ. V was trimmed by 1 base and J by 0 bases, leaving 8 bases between them. This CDR3 region has 15 residues.

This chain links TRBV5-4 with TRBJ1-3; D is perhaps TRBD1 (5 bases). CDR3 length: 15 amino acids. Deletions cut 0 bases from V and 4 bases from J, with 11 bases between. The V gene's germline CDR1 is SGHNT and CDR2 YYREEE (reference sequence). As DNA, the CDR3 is TGTGCCAGCAGCTTGGCAGGGACTTCAGGAAACACCATATATTTT. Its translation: CASSLAGTSGNTIYF.

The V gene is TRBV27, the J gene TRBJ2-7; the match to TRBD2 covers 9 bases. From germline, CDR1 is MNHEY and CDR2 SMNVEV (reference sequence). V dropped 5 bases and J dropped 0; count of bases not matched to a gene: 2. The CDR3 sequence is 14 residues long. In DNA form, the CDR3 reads TGTGCCAGCAGTGCGGGAGGGAGCTCCTACGAGCAGTACTTC. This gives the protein CASSAGGSSYEQYF.

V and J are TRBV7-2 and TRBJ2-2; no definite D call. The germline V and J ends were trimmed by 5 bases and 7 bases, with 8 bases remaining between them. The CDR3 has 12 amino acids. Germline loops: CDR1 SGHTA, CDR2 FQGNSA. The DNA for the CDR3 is TGTGCCAGCAGCAGACACGGCGGGGAGCTGTTTTTT. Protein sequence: CASSRHGGELFF. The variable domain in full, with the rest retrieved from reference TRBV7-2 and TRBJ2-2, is GAGVSQSPSNKVTEKGKDVELRCDPISGHTALYWYRQSLGQGLEFLIYFQGNSAPDKSGLPSDRFSAERTGGSVSTLTIQRTQQEDSAVYLCASSRHGGELFFGEGSRLTVL.

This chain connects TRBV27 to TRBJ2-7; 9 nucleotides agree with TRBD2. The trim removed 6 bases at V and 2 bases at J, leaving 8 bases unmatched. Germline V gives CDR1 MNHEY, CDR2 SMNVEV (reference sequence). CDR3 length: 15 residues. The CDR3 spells CASRPPRGRAYEQYF. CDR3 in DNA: TGTGCCAGCAGGCCGCCTCGCGGGAGGGCCTACGAGCAGTACTTC.

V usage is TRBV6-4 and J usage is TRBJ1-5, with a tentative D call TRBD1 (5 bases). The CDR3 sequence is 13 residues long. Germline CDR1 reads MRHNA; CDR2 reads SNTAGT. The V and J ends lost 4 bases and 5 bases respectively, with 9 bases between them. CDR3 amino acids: CASSARVDQPQHF. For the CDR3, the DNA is TGTGCCAGCAGTGCCAGGGTAGATCAGCCCCAGCATTTT.

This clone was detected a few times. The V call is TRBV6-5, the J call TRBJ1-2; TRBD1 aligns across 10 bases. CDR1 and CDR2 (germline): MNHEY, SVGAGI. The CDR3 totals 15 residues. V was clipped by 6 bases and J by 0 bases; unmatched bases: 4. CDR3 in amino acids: CASRKDRGPNYGYTF. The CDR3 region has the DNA TGTGCCAGCAGGAAAGACAGGGGGCCTAACTATGGCTACACCTTC.

The DNA for the CDR3 is TGCGCCAGCAGCTCTATAGCGGGAGACCAAGAGACCCAGTACTTC. This codes for CASSSIAGDQETQYF. This chain joins TRBV5-1 and TRBJ2-5, with TRBD2 identical over 9 bases. This CDR3 spans 15 amino acids. Per the germline V gene, CDR1 is SGHRS and CDR2 is YFSETQ. The junction had 3 bases not matched to a gene; V was cut back by 3 bases and J by 0 bases. Full variable domain (missing parts from reference TRBV5-1 and TRBJ2-5): KAGVTQTPRYLIKTRGQQVTLSCSPISGHRSVSWYQQTPGQGLQFLFEYFSETQRNKGNFPGRFSGRQFSNSRSEMNVSTLELGDSALYLCASSSIAGDQETQYFGPGTRLLVL.

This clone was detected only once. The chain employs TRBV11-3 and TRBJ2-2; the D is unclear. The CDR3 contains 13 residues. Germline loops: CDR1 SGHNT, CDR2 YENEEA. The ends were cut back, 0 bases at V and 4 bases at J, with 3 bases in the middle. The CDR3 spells CASSLDSTGELFF. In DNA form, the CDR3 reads TGTGCCAGCAGCTTAGACAGCACCGGGGAGCTGTTTTTT.

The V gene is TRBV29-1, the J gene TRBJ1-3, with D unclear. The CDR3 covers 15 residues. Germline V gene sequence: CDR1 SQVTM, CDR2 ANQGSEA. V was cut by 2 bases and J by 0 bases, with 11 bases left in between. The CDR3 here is CSVELITNSGNTIYF. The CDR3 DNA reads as TGCAGCGTTGAATTGATAACTAACTCTGGAAACACCATATATTTT.

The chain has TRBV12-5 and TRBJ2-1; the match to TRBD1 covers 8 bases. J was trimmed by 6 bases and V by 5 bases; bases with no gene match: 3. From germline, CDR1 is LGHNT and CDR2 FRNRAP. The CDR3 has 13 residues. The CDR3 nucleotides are TGTGCTAGTGGTAGAGACAGGGGCAATGAGCAGTTCTTC. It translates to CASGRDRGNEQFF.

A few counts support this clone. CDR3 residues: CASSLAFGRPEKLFF. The CDR3 DNA follows: TGTGCCAGCAGTTTGGCGTTTGGCAGGCCCGAAAAACTGTTTTTT. This chain links TRBV28 with TRBJ1-4, with D unresolved. CDR1 and CDR2 (germline): MDHEN, SYDVKM. V lost 3 bases and J lost 8, with 16 bases in between. There are 15 residues in the CDR3.

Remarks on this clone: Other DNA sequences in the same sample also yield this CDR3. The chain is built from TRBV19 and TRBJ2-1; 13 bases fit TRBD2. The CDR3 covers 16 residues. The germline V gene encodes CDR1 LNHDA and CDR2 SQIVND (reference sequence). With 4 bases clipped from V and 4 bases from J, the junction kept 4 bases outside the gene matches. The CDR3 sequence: CASSRGLAGSYNEQFF. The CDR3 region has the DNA TGTGCCAGTAGTAGGGGACTAGCGGGGTCTTACAATGAGCAGTTCTTC.

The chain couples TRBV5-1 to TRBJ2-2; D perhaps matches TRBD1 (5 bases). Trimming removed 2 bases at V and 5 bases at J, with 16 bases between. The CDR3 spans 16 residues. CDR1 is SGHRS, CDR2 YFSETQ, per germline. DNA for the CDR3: TGCGCCAGCAGCTTAAGTTCAGGGTACGGGACCGGGGAGCTGTTTTTT. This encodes CASSLSSGYGTGELFF.

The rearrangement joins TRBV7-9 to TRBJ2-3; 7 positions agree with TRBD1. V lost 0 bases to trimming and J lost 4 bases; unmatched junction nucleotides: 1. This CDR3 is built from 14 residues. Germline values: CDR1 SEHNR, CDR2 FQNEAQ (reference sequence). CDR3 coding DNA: TGTGCCAGCAGCTTAGCAGGGGGCGCAGATACGCAGTATTTT. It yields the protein CASSLAGGADTQYF.

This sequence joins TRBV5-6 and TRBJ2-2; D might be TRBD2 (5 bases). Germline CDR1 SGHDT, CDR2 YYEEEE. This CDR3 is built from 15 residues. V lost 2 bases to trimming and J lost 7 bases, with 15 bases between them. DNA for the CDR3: TGTGCCAGCAGCTTATCGGGGTACATGGTCGGGGAGCTGTTTTTT. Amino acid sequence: CASSLSGYMVGELFF. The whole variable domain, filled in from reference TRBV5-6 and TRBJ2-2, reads DAGVTQSPTHLIKTRGQQVTLRCSPKSGHDTVSWYQQALGQGPQFIFQYYEEEERQRGNFPDRFSGHQFPNYSSELNVNALLLGDSALYLCASSLSGYMVGELFFGEGSRLTVL.

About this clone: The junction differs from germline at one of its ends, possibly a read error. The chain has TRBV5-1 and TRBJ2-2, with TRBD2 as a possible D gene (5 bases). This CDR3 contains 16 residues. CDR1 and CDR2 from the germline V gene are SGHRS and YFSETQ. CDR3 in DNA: TGCGCCAGCAGCCGAGAGGGCCTACAGAACCCCGGGGAGCTGTTTTTT. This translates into CASSREGLQNPGELFF.

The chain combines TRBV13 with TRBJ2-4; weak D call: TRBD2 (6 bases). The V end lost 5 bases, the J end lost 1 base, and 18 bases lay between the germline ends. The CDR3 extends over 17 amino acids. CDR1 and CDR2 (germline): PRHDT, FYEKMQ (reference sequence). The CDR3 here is CASSPGLPRSAKNIQYF. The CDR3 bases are TGTGCCAGCAGCCCCGGACTACCACGGTCGGCCAAAAACATTCAGTACTTC.

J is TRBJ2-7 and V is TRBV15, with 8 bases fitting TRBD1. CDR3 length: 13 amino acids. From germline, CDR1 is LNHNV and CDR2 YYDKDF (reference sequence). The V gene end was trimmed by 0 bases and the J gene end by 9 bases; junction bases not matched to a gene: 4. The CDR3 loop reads CATSRDRGRGQYF. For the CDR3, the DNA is TGTGCCACCAGCAGAGACAGGGGGCGAGGGCAGTACTTC.

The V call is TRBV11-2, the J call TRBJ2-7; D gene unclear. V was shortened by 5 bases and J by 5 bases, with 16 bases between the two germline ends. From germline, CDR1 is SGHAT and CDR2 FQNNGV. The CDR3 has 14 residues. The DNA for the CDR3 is TGTGCCAGCAGCCCAACCGACTCCCGGGACGAGCAGTACTTC. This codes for CASSPTDSRDEQYF. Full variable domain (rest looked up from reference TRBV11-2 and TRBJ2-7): EAGVAQSPRYKIIEKRQSVAFWCNPISGHATLYWYQQILGQGPKLLIQFQNNGVVDDSQLPKDRFSAERLKGVDSTLKIQPAKLEDSAVYLCASSPTDSRDEQYFGPGTRLTVT.

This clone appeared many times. Written as DNA, the CDR3 is TGTGCCAGCAGCTTGTCAGGGACAGGCTACACCTTC. This encodes CASSLSGTGYTF. The J gene is TRBJ1-2, the V gene TRBV5-6; tentatively, D is TRBD1 (6 bases). This CDR3 is built from 12 residues. Germline V gene sequence: CDR1 SGHDT, CDR2 YYEEEE. The V end was cut by 1 base, the J end by 8 bases, with 9 bases between.

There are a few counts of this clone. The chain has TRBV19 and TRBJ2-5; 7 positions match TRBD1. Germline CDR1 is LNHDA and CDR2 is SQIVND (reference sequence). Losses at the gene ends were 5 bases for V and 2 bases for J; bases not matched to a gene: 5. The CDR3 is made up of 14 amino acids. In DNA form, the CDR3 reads TGTGCCAGTAGTTCTTGGACAGGACAAGAGACCCAGTACTTC. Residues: CASSSWTGQETQYF.

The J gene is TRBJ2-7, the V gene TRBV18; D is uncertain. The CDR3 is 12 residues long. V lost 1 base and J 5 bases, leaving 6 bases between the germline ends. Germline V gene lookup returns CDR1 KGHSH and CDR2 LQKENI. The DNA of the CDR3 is TGTGCCAGCTCACCACTCAGGAACGAGCAGTACTTC. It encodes CASSPLRNEQYF.

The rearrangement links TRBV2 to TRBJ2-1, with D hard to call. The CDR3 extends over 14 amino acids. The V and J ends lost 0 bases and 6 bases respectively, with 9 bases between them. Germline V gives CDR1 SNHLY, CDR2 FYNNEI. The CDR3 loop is CASSEALGFNEQFF. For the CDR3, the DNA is TGTGCCAGCAGTGAAGCGCTGGGCTTCAATGAGCAGTTCTTC.

This CDR3 reads CASSLSSGAKNIQYF. The CDR3 DNA reads TGCGCCAGCAGCTTGTCATCAGGAGCCAAAAACATTCAGTACTTC. The chain recombines TRBV5-1 with TRBJ2-4; no reliable D call. Germline V gene data show CDR1 as SGHRS and CDR2 as YFSETQ. Trimming cost V 1 base and J 0 bases, with 8 bases left between them. This CDR3 region has 15 residues.

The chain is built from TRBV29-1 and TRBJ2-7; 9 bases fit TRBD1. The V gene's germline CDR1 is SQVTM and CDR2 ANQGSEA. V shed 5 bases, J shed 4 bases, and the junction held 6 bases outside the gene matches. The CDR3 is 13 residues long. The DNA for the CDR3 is TGCAGCGTTAAACAGGGGGCGGTTTACGAGCAGTACTTC. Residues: CSVKQGAVYEQYF.